Each of the 29 T cell receptor beta chains below was sequenced from the same sample in a study of blood T cell repertoires in COVID-19. Sequenced by immunoSEQ multiplex PCR; TCRdb stores in-frame clones only, minus some. The sample includes about 68,000 clones, 70% to 90% seen only once; the top ten take approximately 25%. Sequencing used peripheral blood. All receptors come from a man aged 50 to 60 with acute or convalescent COVID-19.

The rearrangement joins TRBV9 to TRBJ2-7; the match to TRBD1 covers 8 bases. Losses at the gene ends were 4 bases for V and 3 bases for J; bases not matched to a gene: 6. The CDR3 covers 14 residues. Per the germline V gene, CDR1 is SGDLS and CDR2 is YYNGEE. CDR3 residues: CASSFRDRNYEQYF. The CDR3 bases are TGTGCCAGCAGCTTCCGGGACAGGAACTACGAGCAGTACTTC.

The CDR3 here is CASSLWATYEQYF. DNA for the CDR3: TGTGCCAGCAGCTTATGGGCCACCTACGAGCAGTACTTC. V is TRBV5-6 and J is TRBJ2-7; D is ambiguous. V was clipped by 2 bases and J by 2 bases, with 8 bases between them. The CDR3 has 13 amino acids. Germline V gene sequence: CDR1 SGHDT, CDR2 YYEEEE.

CDR3 protein: CASSFGVTSAPGELFF. The CDR3 nucleotides are TGCGCCAGCAGCTTCGGGGTCACCTCCGCTCCCGGGGAGCTGTTTTTT. The chain joins TRBV5-1 to TRBJ2-2; weak D call: TRBD2 (5 bases). The CDR3 spans 16 residues. Germline V CDR1 and CDR2: SGHRS, YFSETQ. The V and J ends lost 2 bases and 6 bases respectively, with 17 bases between them. The full variable domain, completed using reference TRBV5-1 and TRBJ2-2, is KAGVTQTPRYLIKTRGQQVTLSCSPISGHRSVSWYQQTPGQGLQFLFEYFSETQRNKGNFPGRFSGRQFSNSRSEMNVSTLELGDSALYLCASSFGVTSAPGELFFGEGSRLTVL.

This chain connects TRBV27 to TRBJ1-1; 7 bases are a match to TRBD1. The V and J ends lost 1 base and 0 bases, in that order; junction bases with no gene match: 5. The CDR3 runs 16 residues. Germline CDR1 and CDR2: MNHEY and SMNVEV (reference sequence). CDR3 sequence: CASSLYRGYMNTEAFF. For the CDR3, the DNA is TGTGCCAGCAGTTTATACAGGGGTTATATGAACACTGAAGCTTTCTTT.

The chain carries TRBV24-1 and TRBJ2-1, with D tentatively TRBD1 (6 bases). The CDR3 has 13 residues. Germline CDR1 reads KGHDR; CDR2 reads SFDVKD. The ends were cut back, 4 bases at V and 11 bases at J, with 14 bases in the middle. The CDR3 region is CATSDSLTGKQFF. CDR3 DNA sequence: TGTGCCACCAGTGACTCATTGACAGGAAAGCAGTTCTTC.

The gene calls are TRBV11-3 and TRBJ2-1, with 8 bases identical to TRBD2. Trimming cost V 2 bases and J 2 bases; bases outside gene matches: 2. This CDR3 contains 15 residues. Per the germline V gene, CDR1 is SGHNT and CDR2 is YENEEA. This chain's CDR3 is CASSLNGGAYNEQFF. In DNA form, the CDR3 reads TGTGCCAGCAGCTTAAACGGGGGGGCCTACAATGAGCAGTTCTTC.

The V call is TRBV9, the J call TRBJ2-7, with TRBD2 matching 9 bases. The trim removed 4 bases at V and 0 bases at J, leaving 11 bases unmatched. Germline V CDR1 and CDR2: SGDLS, YYNGEE. CDR3 length equals 17 residues. Here the CDR3 DNA reads TGTGCCAGCAGCCCCCGGGGTAGCGGGGGCCTCTCCTACGAGCAGTACTTC. It yields the protein CASSPRGSGGLSYEQYF. Complete variable domain (other parts from reference TRBV9 and TRBJ2-7): DSGVTQTPKHLITATGQRVTLRCSPRSGDLSVYWYQQSLDQGLQFLIQYYNGEERAKGNILERFSAQQFPDLHSELNLSSLELGDSALYFCASSPRGSGGLSYEQYFGPGTRLTVT.

The CDR3, as DNA: TGTGCCAGCAGCTTCCGATCCCTACCCTACAATGAGCAGTTCTTC. The encoded protein is CASSFRSLPYNEQFF. The chain carries TRBV9 and TRBJ2-1; D is ambiguous. The V end was cut by 4 bases, the J end by 2 bases, with 13 bases between. This CDR3 has 15 amino acids. Germline values: CDR1 SGDLS, CDR2 YYNGEE.

This clone is termed medium-sized (0.01 to 0.1%). The CDR3 spells CASSTPMESNNQPQHF. The CDR3 coding sequence is TGTGCCAGCAGCACCCCGATGGAGTCCAATAATCAGCCCCAGCATTTT. This chain links TRBV7-9 with TRBJ1-5; D call uncertain. The CDR3 totals 16 residues. Trimming left V 5 bases short and J 4 bases short, with 18 bases between. Germline values: CDR1 SEHNR, CDR2 FQNEAQ (reference sequence).

The V call is TRBV10-2, the J call TRBJ2-7; 11 nucleotides agree with TRBD2. Per the germline V gene, CDR1 is WSHSY and CDR2 is SAAADI. J lost 0 bases, V lost 2 bases, and 0 bases had no gene match. The CDR3 sequence is 15 residues long. CDR3 loop: CASSETSGGSYEQYF. The CDR3 region has the DNA TGCGCCAGCAGTGAGACTAGCGGGGGCTCCTACGAGCAGTACTTC.

The V gene is TRBV5-1, the J gene TRBJ1-4, with 8 bases lining up with TRBD1. Germline CDR1 SGHRS, CDR2 YFSETQ. Germline trimming cut 4 bases from V and 8 bases from J; bases unmatched to any gene: 7. This CDR3 spans 14 amino acids. CDR3: CASSAGQGGEKLFF. The CDR3 DNA is TGCGCCAGCAGCGCCGGACAGGGTGGAGAAAAACTGTTTTTT.

The rearrangement joins TRBV10-1 to TRBJ2-1; TRBD2 might be the D (6 bases). V dropped 3 bases and J dropped 5 bases, with 14 bases sitting between them. The CDR3 extends over 15 amino acids. In germline, CDR1 is WNHNN, CDR2 SYGVQD (reference sequence). CDR3 protein: CASSESGDWNNEQFF. DNA for the CDR3: TGCGCCAGCAGTGAATCCGGGGACTGGAACAATGAGCAGTTCTTC.

This chain uses TRBV5-1 with TRBJ2-4, with 12 bases that match TRBD2. CDR3 size: 17 residues. V shed 3 bases, J shed 0 bases, and the junction held 4 bases outside the gene matches. Germline V gene data show CDR1 as SGHRS and CDR2 as YFSETQ. The CDR3 nucleotides are TGCGCCAGCAGCTCACTAGCGGGGGGAGTAGCCAAAAACATTCAGTACTTC. It encodes CASSSLAGGVAKNIQYF.

V usage is TRBV2 and J usage is TRBJ1-5; D perhaps matches TRBD1 (6 bases). The CDR3 totals 14 residues. Trimming shortened V by 4 bases and J by 6 bases, and 13 bases separated the two germline ends. CDR1 is SNHLY, CDR2 FYNNEI, per germline. DNA for the CDR3: TGTGCCAGCAGTGCTTACAGGGATCCTCAGCCCCAGCATTTT. Encoded protein: CASSAYRDPQPQHF.

This clone was detected only a few times. V usage is TRBV18 and J usage is TRBJ2-2; D not certain. CDR3 length: 16 amino acids. V shed 4 bases and J shed 2 bases, with 14 bases lying between them. Germline lookup yields CDR1 KGHSH and CDR2 LQKENI. CDR3 DNA sequence: TGTGCCAGCTCACAAAGGAGTCGCCCCAACACCGGGGAGCTGTTTTTT. It specifies CASSQRSRPNTGELFF.

The gene calls are TRBV5-6 and TRBJ1-5; TRBD1 might be the D (6 bases). The V and J ends lost 1 base and 7 bases respectively, with 18 bases between them. The CDR3 runs to 16 residues. Germline V gene lookup returns CDR1 SGHDT and CDR2 YYEEEE. The CDR3 DNA is TGTGCCAGCAGCTTGTTGTCAGCGGGGGCCAGACAGCCCCAGCATTTT. Amino acid sequence: CASSLLSAGARQPQHF.

V and J are TRBV7-3 and TRBJ2-7; TRBD1 aligns across 8 bases. V shed 5 bases and J 9 bases; nucleotides not matched to a gene: 12. In germline, CDR1 is SGHTA, CDR2 FQGTGA. The CDR3 has 14 amino acids. The DNA for the CDR3 is TGTGCCAGCAGCGACAGGGGTCGTGTTCAGGGGCAGTACTTC. It yields the protein CASSDRGRVQGQYF.

The J gene is TRBJ2-1, the V gene TRBV12-5, with 7 bases fitting TRBD1. V was pared by 7 bases and J by 0 bases, with 6 bases of the junction left unmatched. Germline CDR1 reads LGHNT; CDR2 reads FRNRAP. The CDR3 covers 15 residues. The CDR3 sequence is CASADDRASYNEQFF. The CDR3 coding sequence is TGTGCTAGTGCGGATGACAGGGCCTCCTACAATGAGCAGTTCTTC.

This clone came up a few times. Other DNA variants within this sample encode the same CDR3. This sequence joins TRBV5-1 and TRBJ1-1; D is unclear. V lost 0 bases and J lost 1, with 4 bases in between. CDR1 and CDR2 (germline): SGHRS, YFSETQ. The CDR3 covers 13 residues. CDR3 residues: CASSLAGNTEAFF. CDR3 bases: TGCGCCAGCAGCTTGGCCGGGAACACTGAAGCTTTCTTT.

The V call is TRBV20-1, the J call TRBJ2-7; TRBD1 is a possible D gene (6 bases). CDR1 and CDR2 (germline): DFQATT, SNEGSKA (reference sequence). The germline V and J ends were trimmed by 3 bases and 9 bases, with 12 bases remaining between them. This CDR3 comprises 11 residues. The DNA for the CDR3 is TGCAGTGCTAGTGACGTAGGGGGGCAGTACTTC. It specifies CSASDVGGQYF.

The genes are TRBV29-1 and TRBJ1-2, with 10 bases aligning to TRBD1. Germline CDR1 and CDR2: SQVTM and ANQGSEA. Trimming took 5 bases from V and 5 from J; bases not matched to a gene: 5. This CDR3 region has 13 residues. The CDR3: CSVRDRGLYGYTF. CDR3 nucleotides: TGCAGCGTTCGGGACAGGGGCCTATATGGCTACACCTTC.

The rearrangement uses TRBV27 and TRBJ1-3, with a possible D match to TRBD1 (5 bases). The V end was cut by 10 bases, the J end by 3 bases, with 13 bases between. The germline CDR1 and CDR2 sequences are MNHEY and SMNVEV (reference sequence). The CDR3 spans 13 residues. The CDR3 region has the DNA TGTGCCACACCTCGGGGGGGTGGAAACACCATATATTTT. Its protein product is CATPRGGGNTIYF.

The genes are TRBV5-1 and TRBJ1-1, with D hard to call. CDR3 size: 16 residues. Looked up from germline, CDR1 is SGHRS and CDR2 is YFSETQ. The V end was cut by 0 bases, the J end by 3 bases, with 15 bases between. CDR3 in amino acids: CASSLEGPSRDTEAFF. In DNA, the CDR3 is TGCGCCAGCAGCTTGGAAGGGCCCTCGAGGGACACTGAAGCTTTCTTT.

The rearrangement uses TRBV11-2 and TRBJ2-3, with 7 bases matching TRBD1. The V gene's germline CDR1 is SGHAT and CDR2 FQNNGV. The CDR3 is made up of 12 amino acids. J gave up 4 bases and V 5 bases, and 0 bases lay outside the gene matches. CDR3 DNA: TGTGCCAGCAGCCAGGGGGCAGATACGCAGTATTTT. Translation: CASSQGADTQYF.

The chain has TRBV9 and TRBJ2-3, with 8 positions matching TRBD2. The CDR3 is 14 residues long. The germline gives CDR1 SGDLS, CDR2 YYNGEE. J gave up 2 bases and V 6 bases, and 5 bases lay outside the gene matches. The CDR3 region is CASNKRGYTDTQYF. The CDR3 region has the DNA TGTGCCAGCAATAAGCGGGGGTACACAGATACGCAGTATTTT. The variable domain in full, with the rest retrieved from reference TRBV9 and TRBJ2-3, is DSGVTQTPKHLITATGQRVTLRCSPRSGDLSVYWYQQSLDQGLQFLIQYYNGEERAKGNILERFSAQQFPDLHSELNLSSLELGDSALYFCASNKRGYTDTQYFGPGTRLTVL.

This chain connects TRBV3-1 (or the pseudogene TRBV3-2) to TRBJ1-1, with D hard to call. V lost 4 bases, J lost 0 bases, and 12 bases lay in between. The CDR3 sequence is 15 residues long. Germline-derived CDR1 and CDR2 are LGHDT and YNNKEL (reference sequence). The CDR3: CASSRDSPLNTEAFF. DNA for the CDR3: TGTGCCAGCAGCCGAGACTCCCCCCTGAACACTGAAGCTTTCTTT.

The chain recombines TRBV28 with TRBJ1-2, with unresolved D. This CDR3 comprises 15 residues. Trimming removed 2 bases from V and 4 bases from J, with 14 bases in between. Germline CDR1 MDHEN, CDR2 SYDVKM. The CDR3 nucleotides are TGTGCCAGCAGTTTACCCCCAACAGAGCTCTATGGCTACACCTTC. This encodes CASSLPPTELYGYTF.

CDR3 sequence (DNA): TGTGCCTGGAGTGGGGACAGAGGAAACTATGGCTACACCTTC. It encodes CAWSGDRGNYGYTF. J is TRBJ1-2 and V is TRBV30; TRBD1 matches at 7 bases. CDR1 is GTSNPN, CDR2 SVGIG, per germline (reference sequence). V dropped 1 base and J dropped 2; count of bases not matched to a gene: 4. There are 14 residues in the CDR3.

The rearrangement uses TRBV6-6 and TRBJ1-5; 8 nucleotides agree with TRBD1. The CDR3 is 16 residues long. Per the germline V gene, CDR1 is MNHNY and CDR2 is SVGAGI (reference sequence). V dropped 6 bases and J dropped 5; count of bases not matched to a gene: 12. CDR3 sequence: CASSPKTGVGHQPQHF. Written as DNA, the CDR3 is TGTGCCAGCAGCCCCAAGACAGGGGTTGGTCATCAGCCCCAGCATTTT.